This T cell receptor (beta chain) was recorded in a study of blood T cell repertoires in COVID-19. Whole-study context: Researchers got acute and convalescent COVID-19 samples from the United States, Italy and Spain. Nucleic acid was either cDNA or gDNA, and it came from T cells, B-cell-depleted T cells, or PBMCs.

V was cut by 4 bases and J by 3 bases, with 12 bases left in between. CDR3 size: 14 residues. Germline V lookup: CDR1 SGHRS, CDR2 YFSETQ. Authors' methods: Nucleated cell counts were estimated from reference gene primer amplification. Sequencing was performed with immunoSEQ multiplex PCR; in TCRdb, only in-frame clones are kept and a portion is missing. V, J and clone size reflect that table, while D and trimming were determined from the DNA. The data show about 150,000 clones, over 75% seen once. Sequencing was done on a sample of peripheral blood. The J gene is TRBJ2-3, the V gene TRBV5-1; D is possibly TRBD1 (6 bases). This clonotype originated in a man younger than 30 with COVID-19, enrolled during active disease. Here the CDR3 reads CASSAGTLTDTQYF. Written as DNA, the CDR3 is TGCGCCAGCAGCGCCGGGACATTGACAGATACGCAGTATTTT.